A single sample is the source of the 27 T cell receptor beta chains below, sequenced in a study of blood T cell repertoires in COVID-19. Profiled with immunoSEQ multiplex PCR; TCRdb holds only in-frame clones, not every one. The sample holds 150,000 to 200,000 clones, roughly 83% seen once. Sequencing was done on a sample of PBMCs or T cells enriched from blood (not recorded which). The receptors derive from a woman aged 25 to 39 who had recovered from COVID-19.

The chain couples TRBV24-1 to TRBJ2-7, with D possibly matching TRBD1 (6 bases). With 4 bases removed from V and 2 bases from J, the gap between germline ends came to 11 bases. This CDR3 comprises 14 residues. CDR1 KGHDR and CDR2 SFDVKD come from the germline V gene. CDR3 sequence (DNA): TGTGCCACCAGTGACCTGGACAGCCCCTACGAGCAGTACTTC. Its translation is CATSDLDSPYEQYF.

V is TRBV10-3 and J is TRBJ2-3; 8 nucleotides line up with TRBD1. Germline CDR1 ENHRY, CDR2 SYGVKD. The CDR3 has 19 amino acids. V shed 0 bases and J 0 bases; nucleotides not matched to a gene: 11. The CDR3 region is CAISESRQGAIPSTDTQYF. The CDR3 region has the DNA TGTGCCATCAGTGAGTCGCGGCAGGGGGCAATACCTAGCACAGATACGCAGTATTTT.

This clone was detected once. The chain couples TRBV18 to TRBJ1-5, with D unresolved. CDR3 length: 17 residues. The germline V gene has CDR1 KGHSH and CDR2 LQKENI. V was clipped by 4 bases and J by 0 bases, with 16 bases between them. This CDR3 reads CASSLRPPQDSNQPQHF. In DNA, the CDR3 is TGTGCCAGCTCACTAAGACCCCCTCAGGATAGCAATCAGCCCCAGCATTTT.

The genes are TRBV5-1 and TRBJ1-2, with TRBD1 identical over 7 bases. V shed 2 bases, J shed 4 bases, and the junction held 2 bases outside the gene matches. Germline loops: CDR1 SGHRS, CDR2 YFSETQ. This CDR3 is 13 amino acids long. The CDR3 DNA follows: TGCGCCAGCAGCTTACAGGGGAGCTATGGCTACACCTTC. This sequence encodes CASSLQGSYGYTF.

The chain couples TRBV5-5 to TRBJ1-2; 12 bases map to TRBD1. V dropped 0 bases and J dropped 7; count of bases not matched to a gene: 13. The CDR3 length is 18 residues. Germline CDR1 reads SGHKS; CDR2 reads YYEKEE (reference sequence). CDR3 loop: CASSLVPGTGGATRGYTF. CDR3 DNA: TGTGCCAGCAGCTTGGTACCTGGGACAGGGGGCGCAACGCGTGGCTACACCTTC.

This clone was seen only once. The chain combines TRBV3-1 (or the pseudogene TRBV3-2) with TRBJ2-7; D is undetermined. Germline loops: CDR1 LGHDT, CDR2 YNNKEL (reference sequence). With 0 bases removed from V and 1 base from J, the gap between germline ends came to 4 bases. The CDR3 runs 13 residues. The CDR3 is CASSQDSSYEQYF. CDR3 nucleotides: TGTGCCAGCAGCCAAGATTCGTCCTACGAGCAGTACTTC.

This chain links TRBV4-1 with TRBJ1-1, with TRBD1 as a possible D gene (5 bases). Trimming cost V 0 bases and J 5 bases, with 7 bases left between them. Germline V CDR1 and CDR2: MGHRA, YSYEKL. The CDR3 runs to 13 residues. The CDR3 bases are TGCGCCAGCAGCCAAGACTCAGGGACTGAAGCTTTCTTT. This encodes CASSQDSGTEAFF.

The chain recombines TRBV27 with TRBJ1-2, with D perhaps TRBD1 (5 bases). Trimming cost V 2 bases and J 2 bases, with 15 bases left between them. The CDR3 has 16 residues. CDR1 and CDR2 (germline): MNHEY, SMNVEV (reference sequence). CDR3 DNA sequence: TGTGCCAGCAGTTTAAAGCCCCAGGGAGGCAACTATGGCTACACCTTC. Protein sequence: CASSLKPQGGNYGYTF.

This chain uses TRBV20-1 with TRBJ2-2; D may be TRBD1 (5 bases). CDR1 and CDR2 from the germline V gene are DFQATT and SNEGSKA (reference sequence). The CDR3 spans 14 residues. V was shortened by 3 bases and J by 7 bases, with 15 bases between the two germline ends. The CDR3 DNA reads as TGCAGTGCTAGTAAGGGGATAGTTGGCGGGGAGCTGTTTTTT. Translating gives CSASKGIVGGELFF.

The rearrangement links TRBV6-5 to TRBJ2-2; no definite D call. Germline CDR1 reads MNHEY; CDR2 reads SVGAGI. This CDR3 is 14 amino acids long. Trimming shortened V by 6 bases and J by 5 bases, and 13 bases separated the two germline ends. The CDR3 spells CASRLPVETGELFF. Here the CDR3 DNA reads TGTGCCAGCAGGCTCCCGGTGGAGACCGGGGAGCTGTTTTTT.

The gene calls are TRBV2 and TRBJ2-3, with 9 bases identical to TRBD2. The CDR3 loop spans 14 amino acids. CDR1 is SNHLY and CDR2 is FYNNEI in the germline V gene. After removal of 6 bases from V and 3 bases from J, the junction contained 4 bases not matched to a gene. The CDR3 reads CASRQTSGTDTQYF. DNA for the CDR3: TGTGCCAGCAGACAAACTAGCGGGACAGATACGCAGTATTTT.

This clone was seen a handful of times. The chain has TRBV28 and TRBJ1-5, with 7 bases fitting TRBD1. Germline CDR1 MDHEN, CDR2 SYDVKM. CDR3 length: 15 residues. V lost 4 bases, J lost 3 bases, and 6 bases stayed unmatched. The DNA for the CDR3 is TGTGCCAGCAGTTCCACAGGGGATGCCAATCAGCCCCAGCATTTT. As protein: CASSSTGDANQPQHF. The complete variable domain, with remaining parts taken from reference TRBV28 and TRBJ1-5, reads DVKVTQSSRYLVKRTGEKVFLECVQDMDHENMFWYRQDPGLGLRLIYFSYDVKMKEKGDIPEGYSVSREKKERFSLILESASTNQTSMYLCASSSTGDANQPQHFGDGTRLSIL.

This chain uses TRBV7-3 with TRBJ2-1, with D perhaps matching TRBD1 (6 bases). Deletions cut 4 bases from V and 7 bases from J, with 14 bases between. Germline-derived CDR1 and CDR2 are SGHTA and FQGTGA. The CDR3 spans 14 residues. CDR3 sequence: CASSSTGRGNEQFF. CDR3 nucleotide sequence: TGTGCCAGCAGCTCAACAGGCAGGGGTAATGAGCAGTTCTTC.

This clone has just a few counts. The rearrangement uses TRBV30 and TRBJ1-3; D unclear. This CDR3 region has 13 residues. CDR1 is GTSNPN, CDR2 SVGIG, per germline (reference sequence). The germline V and J ends were trimmed by 8 bases and 3 bases, with 14 bases remaining between them. CDR3 in amino acids: CAHSGQVGNTIYF. Here the CDR3 DNA reads TGTGCCCACAGCGGGCAGGTTGGAAACACCATATATTTT.

This clone came up a few times. The chain carries TRBV6-2 or TRBV6-3 and TRBJ2-7, with 10 bases aligning to TRBD1. Germline values: CDR1 MNHEY, CDR2 SVGEGT. The CDR3 extends over 12 amino acids. Trimming cost V 5 bases and J 12 bases; bases outside gene matches: 7. This CDR3 is CASSQDRGFWYF. The CDR3 nucleotides read TGTGCCAGCAGTCAGGACAGGGGGTTTTGGTACTTC.

V and J are TRBV15 and TRBJ2-5; D is possibly TRBD1 (6 bases). This CDR3 has 20 residues. Germline lookup yields CDR1 LNHNV and CDR2 YYDKDF (reference sequence). V lost 2 bases and J 2 bases, leaving 27 bases between the germline ends. This CDR3 is CATSRPRDKSFARLQETQYF. The CDR3 DNA reads as TGTGCCACCAGCAGACCCCGGGACAAATCTTTCGCACGACTACAAGAGACCCAGTACTTC.

This chain uses TRBV5-5 with TRBJ2-5; TRBD2 aligns across 7 bases. CDR1 is SGHKS and CDR2 is YYEKEE in the germline V gene (reference sequence). The CDR3 covers 15 residues. V trimming: 5 bases; J trimming: 4 bases; junction bases outside the gene matches: 11. The CDR3: CASSRPSGMGETQYF. For the CDR3, the DNA is TGTGCCAGCAGTCGGCCGAGCGGGATGGGAGAGACCCAGTACTTC.

The J gene is TRBJ1-1, the V gene TRBV12-3 or TRBV12-4; D remains unclear. Trimming left V 2 bases short and J 5 bases short, with 6 bases between. The CDR3 loop spans 12 amino acids. CDR3 protein: CASSLRETEAFF. The CDR3, as DNA: TGTGCCAGCAGTTTACGCGAGACTGAAGCTTTCTTT.

V gene TRBV5-1 combines with J gene TRBJ2-2; D perhaps matches TRBD1 (6 bases). V was pared by 0 bases and J by 3 bases, with 12 bases between. The V gene's germline CDR1 is SGHRS and CDR2 YFSETQ. The CDR3 is 16 residues long. This chain's CDR3 is CASSLGEQGYTGELFF. The CDR3 DNA is TGCGCCAGCAGCTTGGGAGAACAGGGATACACCGGGGAGCTGTTTTTT.

The J gene is TRBJ1-3, the V gene TRBV5-1, with a possible D match to TRBD1 (6 bases). In germline, CDR1 is SGHRS, CDR2 YFSETQ. V was cut by 4 bases and J by 4 bases, with 9 bases left in between. The CDR3 has 13 residues. In nucleotides, the CDR3 is TGCGCCAGCAGCCCGGACAGCGGAAACACCATATATTTT. This translates into CASSPDSGNTIYF.

J is TRBJ2-3 and V is TRBV10-2; D is perhaps TRBD1 (5 bases). This CDR3 is 15 amino acids long. Germline values: CDR1 WSHSY, CDR2 SAAADI. The V gene lost 7 bases and the J gene lost 1 base, with 15 bases spanning the gap. DNA of the CDR3: TGCGCCAGCATGATCAAGGGGTTTGGCACAGATACGCAGTATTTT. Protein sequence: CASMIKGFGTDTQYF.

The CDR3 DNA reads TGCGCCAGCAGCGGCATGGGCGGGAGGGCCTGGTCAAGGGAGCAGTTCTTC. It is translated as CASSGMGGRAWSREQFF. The rearrangement uses TRBV5-1 and TRBJ2-1, with 9 bases fitting TRBD2. This CDR3 is 17 amino acids long. Trimming cost V 4 bases and J 10 bases; bases outside gene matches: 18. The germline CDR1 and CDR2 sequences are SGHRS and YFSETQ.

V and J are TRBV6-5 and TRBJ2-7, with 7 bases that match TRBD1. The CDR3 is made up of 15 amino acids. V trimming: 4 bases; J trimming: 3 bases; junction bases outside the gene matches: 9. Per the germline V gene, CDR1 is MNHEY and CDR2 is SVGAGI. CDR3 coding DNA: TGTGCCAGCAGTTCCCGGGACAGAGCATACTACGAGCAGTACTTC. Translating it yields CASSSRDRAYYEQYF.

This clone was seen once. The chain is built from TRBV28 and TRBJ2-7, with a weak D call TRBD1 (7 bases). V was clipped by 8 bases and J by 3 bases, with 17 bases between them. The CDR3 runs to 14 residues. Germline loops: CDR1 MDHEN, CDR2 SYDVKM. CDR3 amino acids: CASLATGEVYEQYF. The CDR3, as DNA: TGTGCCAGCCTAGCTACAGGGGAGGTCTACGAGCAGTACTTC.

The chain couples TRBV5-1 to TRBJ1-2; tentatively, D is TRBD1 (5 bases). Looked up from germline, CDR1 is SGHRS and CDR2 is YFSETQ. The CDR3 length is 14 residues. V was shortened by 5 bases and J by 3 bases, with 14 bases between the two germline ends. As DNA, the CDR3 is TGCGCCAGCAGAGCCCACGACAGAGACTATGGCTACACCTTC. It specifies CASRAHDRDYGYTF.

The rearrangement joins TRBV3-1 (or the pseudogene TRBV3-2) to TRBJ2-7, with a tentative D call TRBD2 (7 bases). Trimming shortened V by 4 bases and J by 3 bases, and 22 bases separated the two germline ends. Per the germline V gene, CDR1 is LGHDT and CDR2 is YNNKEL (reference sequence). The CDR3 has 17 amino acids. The CDR3 region is CASSPGKSGTKIYEQYF. CDR3 sequence (DNA): TGTGCCAGCAGCCCAGGGAAAAGCGGGACAAAAATCTACGAGCAGTACTTC.

The V call is TRBV24-1, the J call TRBJ2-7; 12 bases agree with TRBD1. The CDR3 is made up of 15 amino acids. V was pared by 4 bases and J by 6 bases, with 6 bases of the junction left unmatched. Germline loops: CDR1 KGHDR, CDR2 SFDVKD. The CDR3 DNA follows: TGTGCCACCAGTGACCCCGGGACAGGGGGCGGCGAGCAGTACTTC. Translation: CATSDPGTGGGEQYF.